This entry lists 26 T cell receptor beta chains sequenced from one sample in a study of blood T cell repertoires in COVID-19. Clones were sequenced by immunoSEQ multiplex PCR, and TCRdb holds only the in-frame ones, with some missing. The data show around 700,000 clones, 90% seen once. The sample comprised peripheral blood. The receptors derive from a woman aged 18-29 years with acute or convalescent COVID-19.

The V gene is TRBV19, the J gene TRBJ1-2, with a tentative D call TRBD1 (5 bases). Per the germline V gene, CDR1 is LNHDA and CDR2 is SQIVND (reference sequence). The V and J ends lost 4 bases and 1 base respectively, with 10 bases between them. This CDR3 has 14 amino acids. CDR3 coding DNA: TGTGCCAGTAGTACCCAGGGTTTTAACTATGGCTACACCTTC. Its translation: CASSTQGFNYGYTF.

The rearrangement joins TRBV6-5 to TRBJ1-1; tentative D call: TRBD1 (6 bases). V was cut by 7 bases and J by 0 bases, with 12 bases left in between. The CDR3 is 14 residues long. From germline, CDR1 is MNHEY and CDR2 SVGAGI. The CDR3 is CASNKGHVNTEAFF. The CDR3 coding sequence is TGTGCCAGCAACAAGGGACACGTGAACACTGAAGCTTTCTTT.

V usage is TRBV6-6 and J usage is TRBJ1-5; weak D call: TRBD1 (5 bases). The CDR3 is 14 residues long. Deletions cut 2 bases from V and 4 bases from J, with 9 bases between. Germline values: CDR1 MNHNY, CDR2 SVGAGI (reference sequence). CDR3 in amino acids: CASSYPGDNQPQHF. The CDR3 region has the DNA TGTGCCAGCAGTTACCCGGGGGATAATCAGCCCCAGCATTTT.

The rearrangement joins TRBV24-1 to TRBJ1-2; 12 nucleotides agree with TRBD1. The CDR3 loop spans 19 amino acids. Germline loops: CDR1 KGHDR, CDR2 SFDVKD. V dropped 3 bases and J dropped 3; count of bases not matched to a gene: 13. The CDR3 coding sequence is TGTGCCACCAGTGATCCCTCAGGGGACAGGGGGCGAGGATACTATGGCTACACCTTC. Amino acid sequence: CATSDPSGDRGRGYYGYTF.

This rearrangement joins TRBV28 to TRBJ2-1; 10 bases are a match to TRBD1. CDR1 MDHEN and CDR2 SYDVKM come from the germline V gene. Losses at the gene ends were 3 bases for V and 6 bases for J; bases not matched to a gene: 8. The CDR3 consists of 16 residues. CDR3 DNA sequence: TGTGCCAGCAGTTTGCAAGGGACAGGGGCGTCCAATGAGCAGTTCTTC. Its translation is CASSLQGTGASNEQFF.

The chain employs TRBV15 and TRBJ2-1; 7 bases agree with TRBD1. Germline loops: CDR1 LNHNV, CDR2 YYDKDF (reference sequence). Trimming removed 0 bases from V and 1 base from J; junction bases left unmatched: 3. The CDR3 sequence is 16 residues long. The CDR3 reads CATSRDRQGSYNEQFF. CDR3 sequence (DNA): TGTGCCACCAGCAGAGACAGACAGGGTTCCTACAATGAGCAGTTCTTC.

CDR3 amino acids: CASSEVALVLMNTEAFF. The CDR3 bases are TGTGCCAGCAGTGAGGTCGCCTTAGTGCTCATGAACACTGAAGCTTTCTTT. V gene TRBV2 combines with J gene TRBJ1-1, with no clear D. V lost 3 bases, J lost 0 bases, and 17 bases lay in between. Germline V gene lookup returns CDR1 SNHLY and CDR2 FYNNEI. The CDR3 is 17 amino acids.

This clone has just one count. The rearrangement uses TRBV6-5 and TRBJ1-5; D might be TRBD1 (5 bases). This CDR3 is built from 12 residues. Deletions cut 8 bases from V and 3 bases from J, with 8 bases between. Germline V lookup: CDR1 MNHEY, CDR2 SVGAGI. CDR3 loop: CASGGTNQPQHF. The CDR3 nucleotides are TGTGCCAGCGGAGGGACCAATCAGCCCCAGCATTTT.

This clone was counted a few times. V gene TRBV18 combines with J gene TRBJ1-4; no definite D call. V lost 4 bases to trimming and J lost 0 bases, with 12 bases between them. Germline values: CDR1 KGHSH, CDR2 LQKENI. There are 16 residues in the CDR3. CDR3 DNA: TGTGCCAGCTCACGGGTTTCCGGAGCAACTAATGAAAAACTGTTTTTT. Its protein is CASSRVSGATNEKLFF.

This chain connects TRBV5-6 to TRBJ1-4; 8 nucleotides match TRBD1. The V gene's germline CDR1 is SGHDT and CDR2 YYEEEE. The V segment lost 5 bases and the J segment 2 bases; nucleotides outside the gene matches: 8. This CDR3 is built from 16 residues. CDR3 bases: TGTGCCAGCAGTCCCGGACAGGGAATCACTAATGAAAAACTGTTTTTT. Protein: CASSPGQGITNEKLFF.

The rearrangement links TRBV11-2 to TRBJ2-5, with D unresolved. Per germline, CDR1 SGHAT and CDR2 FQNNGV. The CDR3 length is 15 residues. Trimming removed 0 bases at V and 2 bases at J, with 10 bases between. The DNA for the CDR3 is TGTGCCAGCAGCTTAGATGGCAGGTCTCAAGAGACCCAGTACTTC. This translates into CASSLDGRSQETQYF.

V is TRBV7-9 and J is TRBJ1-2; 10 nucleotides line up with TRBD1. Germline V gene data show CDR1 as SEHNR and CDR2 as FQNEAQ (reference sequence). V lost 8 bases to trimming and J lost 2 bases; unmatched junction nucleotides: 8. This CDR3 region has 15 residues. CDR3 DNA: TGTGCCAGCCTCCGCGGGACAGGGGCCAACTATGGCTACACCTTC. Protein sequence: CASLRGTGANYGYTF.

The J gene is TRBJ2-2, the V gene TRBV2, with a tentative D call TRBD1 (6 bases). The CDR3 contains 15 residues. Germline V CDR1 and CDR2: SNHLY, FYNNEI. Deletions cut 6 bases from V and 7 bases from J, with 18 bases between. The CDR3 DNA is TGTGCCAGCAGGGGGGCCGGTGGTATCAGCGGGGAGCTGTTTTTT. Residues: CASRGAGGISGELFF.

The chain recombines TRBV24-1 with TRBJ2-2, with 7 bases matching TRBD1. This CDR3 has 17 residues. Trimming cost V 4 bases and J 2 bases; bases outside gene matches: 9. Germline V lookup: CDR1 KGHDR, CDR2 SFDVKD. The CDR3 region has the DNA TGTGCCACCAGTGACCCCCGGGACAGACCAAACACCGGGGAGCTGTTTTTT. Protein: CATSDPRDRPNTGELFF.

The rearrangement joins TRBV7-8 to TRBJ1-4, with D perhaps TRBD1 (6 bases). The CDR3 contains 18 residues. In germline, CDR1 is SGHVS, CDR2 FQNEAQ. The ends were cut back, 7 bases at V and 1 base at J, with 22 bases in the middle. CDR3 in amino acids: CASNKDRLRGITNEKLFF. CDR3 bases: TGTGCCAGCAACAAAGACAGGCTTCGTGGCATAACTAATGAAAAACTGTTTTTT.

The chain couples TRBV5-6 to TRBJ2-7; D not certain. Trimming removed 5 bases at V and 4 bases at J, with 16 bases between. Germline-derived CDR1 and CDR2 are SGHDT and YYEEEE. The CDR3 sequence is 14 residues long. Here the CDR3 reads CASSTIGEQYEQYF. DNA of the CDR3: TGTGCCAGCAGTACCATCGGAGAACAATACGAGCAGTACTTC.

The CDR3 nucleotides read TGTGCCAGCAGTTACTCCCAGGGTGGTAGGTACGAGCAGTACTTC. Its translation is CASSYSQGGRYEQYF. The J gene is TRBJ2-7, the V gene TRBV6-5, with D possibly matching TRBD1 (5 bases). The CDR3 spans 15 residues. The germline CDR1 and CDR2 sequences are MNHEY and SVGAGI. Between the trimmed V and J ends, which lost 0 bases and 4 bases, there was a span of 13 bases.

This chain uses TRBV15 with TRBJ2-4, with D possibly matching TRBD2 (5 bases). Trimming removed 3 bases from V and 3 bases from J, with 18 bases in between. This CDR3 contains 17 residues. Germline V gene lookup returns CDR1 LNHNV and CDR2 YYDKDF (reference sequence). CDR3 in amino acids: CATSRMAAGIGKNIQYF. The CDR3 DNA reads TGTGCCACCAGCAGGATGGCCGCGGGTATTGGCAAAAACATTCAGTACTTC.

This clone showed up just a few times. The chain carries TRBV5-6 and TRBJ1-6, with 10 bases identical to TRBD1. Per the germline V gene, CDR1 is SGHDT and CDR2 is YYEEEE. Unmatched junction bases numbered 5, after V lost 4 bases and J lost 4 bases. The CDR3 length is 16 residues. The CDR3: CASSRQGARYNSPLHF. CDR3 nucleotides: TGTGCCAGCAGCCGACAGGGGGCGCGATATAATTCACCCCTCCACTTT.

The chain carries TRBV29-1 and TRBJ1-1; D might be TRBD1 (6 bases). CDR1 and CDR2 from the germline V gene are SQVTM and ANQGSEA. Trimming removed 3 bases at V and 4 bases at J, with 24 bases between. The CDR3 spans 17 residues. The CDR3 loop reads CSVDYGGLWSLGTEAFF. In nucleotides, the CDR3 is TGCAGCGTTGATTACGGGGGGCTTTGGTCGTTGGGCACTGAAGCTTTCTTT. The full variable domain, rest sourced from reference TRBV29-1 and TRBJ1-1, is SAVISQKPSRDICQRGTSLTIQCQVDSQVTMMFWYRQQPGQSLTLIATANQGSEATYESGFVIDKFPISRPNLTFSTLTVSNMSPEDSSIYLCSVDYGGLWSLGTEAFFGQGTRLTVV.

Written as DNA, the CDR3 is TGTGCCAGCCCTCAACCCGGGGGGCGCGGTACGGACACTGAAGCTTTCTTT. Its protein is CASPQPGGRGTDTEAFF. The chain joins TRBV9 to TRBJ1-1; possibly TRBD1 for D (6 bases). The CDR3 is made up of 17 amino acids. Germline V gene lookup returns CDR1 SGDLS and CDR2 YYNGEE. The V end was cut by 7 bases, the J end by 3 bases, with 25 bases between.

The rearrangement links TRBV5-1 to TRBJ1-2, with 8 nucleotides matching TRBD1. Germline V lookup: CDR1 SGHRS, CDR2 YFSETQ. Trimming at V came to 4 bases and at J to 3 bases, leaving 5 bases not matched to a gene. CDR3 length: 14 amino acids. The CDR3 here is CASSLEGQDYGYTF. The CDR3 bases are TGCGCCAGCAGCCTGGAGGGACAGGACTATGGCTACACCTTC.

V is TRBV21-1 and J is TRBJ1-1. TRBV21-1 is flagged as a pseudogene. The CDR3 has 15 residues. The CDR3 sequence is CASSNPREWGTEAFF. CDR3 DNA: TGTGCCAGCAGCAACCCGAGGGAGTGGGGCACTGAAGCTTTCTTT.

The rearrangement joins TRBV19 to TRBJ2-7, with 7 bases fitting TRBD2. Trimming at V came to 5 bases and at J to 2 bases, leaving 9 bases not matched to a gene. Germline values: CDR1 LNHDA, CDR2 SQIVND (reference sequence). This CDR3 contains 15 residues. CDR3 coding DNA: TGTGCCAGTAGTCCCGGGGGAGGGGATACCTACGAGCAGTACTTC. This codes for CASSPGGGDTYEQYF.

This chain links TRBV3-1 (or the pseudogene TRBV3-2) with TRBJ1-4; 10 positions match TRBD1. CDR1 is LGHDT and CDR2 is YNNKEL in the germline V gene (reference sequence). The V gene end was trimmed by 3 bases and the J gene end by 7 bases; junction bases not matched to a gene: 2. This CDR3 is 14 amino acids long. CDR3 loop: CASSHRDRGEKLFF. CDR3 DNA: TGTGCCAGCAGCCACCGGGACAGGGGTGAAAAACTGTTTTTT.

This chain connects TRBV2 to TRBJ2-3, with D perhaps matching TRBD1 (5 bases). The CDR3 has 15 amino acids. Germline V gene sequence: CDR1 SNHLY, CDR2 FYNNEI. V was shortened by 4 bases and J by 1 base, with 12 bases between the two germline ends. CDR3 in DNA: TGTGCCAGCAGTGCTCAGGGTCTTGGCACAGATACGCAGTATTTT. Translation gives CASSAQGLGTDTQYF.